The table lists the clone carrying this T cell receptor (beta chain) with many counts. The data originate from a study of metastatic and nonmetastatic thyroid tumors. On the study more broadly: Repertoires from malignant and benign thyroid patients were compared across blood and tumor or nodule tissue.

TCRdb re-processed the PCR reads through MiXCR. Of about 69,000 clones detected, 12% to 15% appear once; the ten largest clones hold under 8%. Nobody among the patients had been given any treatment before thyroid surgery. V was trimmed by 3 bases and J by 4 bases, leaving 15 bases between them. This CDR3 region has 15 residues. Germline CDR1 and CDR2: SEHNR and FQNEAQ (reference sequence). The receptor's source is a male donor with papillary thyroid cancer or a benign thyroid nodule (not recorded which). Some clones in this sample may be carry-over from other donors' samples. The rearrangement joins TRBV7-9 to TRBJ2-5; perhaps TRBD2 as D (6 bases). Sample: blood. This CDR3 is CASSLGVGSVETQYF. The DNA of the CDR3 is TGTGCCAGCAGCTTGGGAGTCGGGAGTGTAGAGACCCAGTACTTC.